Listed here are 14 T cell receptor beta chains from one sample, sequenced in a study of PD-1 blockade in classical Hodgkin lymphoma. Time point: cycle 4 day 1 (C4D1), after 5 to 7 weeks of nivolumab. Each patient experienced a relapse that followed autologous stem cell transplantation, and brentuximab vedotin exposure varied. It was by magnetic negative selection that CD8+ T cells were isolated from thawed PBMCs. TCRdb keeps only in-frame clones here, not all; method: immunoSEQ multiplex PCR. This sample has about 3,100 clones; approximately 80% occur once, and the top ten carry roughly 30%. The specimen comprised CD8+ T cells from blood, sampled before the fourth cycle of nivolumab. The receptors come from a human donor with classical Hodgkin lymphoma.

This CDR3 is CTSSQDTSGGHTDTQYF. CDR3 coding DNA: TGCACCAGCAGCCAAGATACTAGCGGGGGTCACACAGATACGCAGTATTTT. The genes are TRBV1 and TRBJ2-3; TRBD2, the table's D call, was not compared with the DNA. TRBV1 is a pseudogene locus. The CDR3 has 17 amino acids.

The V gene is TRBV28, the J gene TRBJ2-4, with 7 bases that match TRBD1. J was trimmed by 2 bases and V by 1 base; bases with no gene match: 23. CDR1 MDHEN and CDR2 SYDVKM come from the germline V gene. The CDR3 runs to 22 residues. The CDR3 nucleotides are TGTGCCAGCAGTTTATCCGGGACAGTTATTTCTACGGGGCCCTATACCAAAAACATTCAGTACTTC. Translating gives CASSLSGTVISTGPYTKNIQYF.

The chain employs TRBV28 and TRBJ2-3; 14 bases agree with TRBD2. This CDR3 comprises 19 residues. Unmatched junction bases numbered 11, after V lost 4 bases and J lost 2 bases. In germline, CDR1 is MDHEN, CDR2 SYDVKM. The CDR3 protein is CASSSLTSGGEGHTDTQYF. CDR3 nucleotide sequence: TGTGCCAGCAGTTCCCTGACTAGCGGGGGGGAGGGTCACACAGATACGCAGTATTTT.

The chain uses TRBV9 and TRBJ2-1; D is undetermined. CDR3 length: 15 amino acids. Germline CDR1 reads SGDLS; CDR2 reads YYNGEE. Trimming left V 3 bases short and J 2 bases short, with 12 bases between. The CDR3 loop is CASSAVDKTYNEQFF. The CDR3 nucleotides are TGTGCCAGCAGCGCGGTCGACAAGACCTACAATGAGCAGTTCTTC.

This chain uses TRBV5-8 with TRBJ2-3; 10 positions match TRBD2. CDR3 size: 17 residues. Looked up from germline, CDR1 is SGHTS and CDR2 is YDEGEE. The ends lost 2 bases at V and 2 bases at J; junction bases unmatched: 8. The CDR3 spells CASSFGLAGVVTDTQYF. CDR3 in DNA: TGTGCCAGCAGCTTCGGCCTAGCGGGAGTCGTCACAGATACGCAGTATTTT.

V and J are TRBV5-8 and TRBJ1-3; D gene ambiguous. Germline CDR1 is SGHTS and CDR2 is YDEGEE. This CDR3 comprises 15 residues. The V gene lost 0 bases and the J gene lost 3 bases, with 10 bases spanning the gap. The CDR3 sequence: CASSLGPLGGNTIYF. The CDR3 DNA sequence: TGTGCCAGCAGCTTGGGACCCCTCGGTGGAAACACCATATATTTT.

CDR3 sequence reads: CASSAPTGGGETQYF. The CDR3 region has the DNA TGTGCCAGCAGCGCTCCAACAGGGGGCGGAGAGACCCAGTACTTC. The V gene is TRBV9, the J gene TRBJ2-5; TRBD1 matches 9 bases. From germline, CDR1 is SGDLS and CDR2 YYNGEE. The CDR3 sequence is 15 residues long. V lost 3 bases to trimming and J lost 4 bases; unmatched junction nucleotides: 7.

V and J are TRBV28 and TRBJ1-5; D gene unclear. This CDR3 has 15 residues. V dropped 2 bases and J dropped 0 bases, with 8 bases sitting between them. Germline V lookup: CDR1 MDHEN, CDR2 SYDVKM. The CDR3 DNA reads as TGTGCCAGCAGTTTAGTCAGAAATAGCAATCAGCCCCAGCATTTT. It codes for CASSLVRNSNQPQHF.

Within the sample, this clone is medium-sized. For the CDR3, the DNA is TGTGCCATCAGGTTGGAGGAGAGCTCCTACGAGCAGTACTTC. Its protein product is CAIRLEESSYEQYF. V and J are TRBV10-3 and TRBJ2-7; possible D gene TRBD2, 5 bases. This CDR3 has 14 residues. Per germline, CDR1 ENHRY and CDR2 SYGVKD. Deletions cut 6 bases from V and 0 bases from J, with 12 bases between.

V is TRBV6-4 and J is TRBJ2-2; maybe TRBD2 (5 bases). This CDR3 comprises 13 residues. The V gene's germline CDR1 is MRHNA and CDR2 SNTAGT. The V and J ends lost 2 bases and 4 bases respectively, with 5 bases between them. This chain's CDR3 is CASSDGSTGELFF. In DNA form, the CDR3 reads TGTGCCAGCAGTGACGGGAGCACCGGGGAGCTGTTTTTT.

The chain has TRBV2 and TRBJ1-2, with 11 bases identical to TRBD1. CDR1 SNHLY and CDR2 FYNNEI come from the germline V gene. V was pared by 4 bases and J by 0 bases, with 7 bases of the junction left unmatched. This CDR3 region has 17 residues. This CDR3 reads CASSGPGQGEANYGYTF. CDR3 sequence (DNA): TGTGCCAGCAGTGGCCCGGGACAGGGGGAGGCTAACTATGGCTACACCTTC.

This chain connects TRBV29-1 to TRBJ2-1; no firm D call. Looked up from germline, CDR1 is SQVTM and CDR2 is ANQGSEA. This CDR3 has 14 residues. V dropped 0 bases and J dropped 9 bases, with 15 bases sitting between them. The CDR3 loop reads CSVEDLAPMGEQFF. The CDR3 nucleotides are TGCAGCGTTGAAGATCTGGCGCCTATGGGTGAGCAGTTCTTC.

The chain links TRBV27 to TRBJ1-2; tentatively, D is TRBD1 (6 bases). The germline V and J ends were trimmed by 2 bases and 4 bases, with 20 bases remaining between them. The CDR3 is 17 amino acids. Germline assignment: CDR1 MNHEY and CDR2 SMNVEV (reference sequence). The CDR3 region is CASSLLPPGRGAYGYTF. CDR3 DNA sequence: TGTGCCAGCAGTTTACTGCCGCCCGGGAGGGGGGCCTATGGCTACACCTTC.

The V call is TRBV25-1, the J call TRBJ1-1; D ambiguous. The CDR3 consists of 11 residues. The V end lost 7 bases, the J end lost 6 bases, and 9 bases lay between the germline ends. Germline CDR1 reads MGHDK; CDR2 reads SYGVNS. This CDR3 is CASKVGSEAFF. Here the CDR3 DNA reads TGTGCCAGCAAGGTCGGCTCTGAAGCTTTCTTT.